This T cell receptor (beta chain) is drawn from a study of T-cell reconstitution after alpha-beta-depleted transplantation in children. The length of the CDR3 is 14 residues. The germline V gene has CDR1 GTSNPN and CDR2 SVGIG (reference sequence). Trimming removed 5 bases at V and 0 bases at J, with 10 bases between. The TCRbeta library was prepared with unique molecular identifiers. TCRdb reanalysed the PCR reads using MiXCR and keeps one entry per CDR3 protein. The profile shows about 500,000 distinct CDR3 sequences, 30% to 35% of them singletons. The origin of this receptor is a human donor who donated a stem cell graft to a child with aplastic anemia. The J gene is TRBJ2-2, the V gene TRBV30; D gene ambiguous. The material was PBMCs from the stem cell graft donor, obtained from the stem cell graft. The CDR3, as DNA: TGTGCCTGGCGTCCACACGCGAACACCGGGGAGCTGTTTTTT. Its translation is CAWRPHANTGELFF.